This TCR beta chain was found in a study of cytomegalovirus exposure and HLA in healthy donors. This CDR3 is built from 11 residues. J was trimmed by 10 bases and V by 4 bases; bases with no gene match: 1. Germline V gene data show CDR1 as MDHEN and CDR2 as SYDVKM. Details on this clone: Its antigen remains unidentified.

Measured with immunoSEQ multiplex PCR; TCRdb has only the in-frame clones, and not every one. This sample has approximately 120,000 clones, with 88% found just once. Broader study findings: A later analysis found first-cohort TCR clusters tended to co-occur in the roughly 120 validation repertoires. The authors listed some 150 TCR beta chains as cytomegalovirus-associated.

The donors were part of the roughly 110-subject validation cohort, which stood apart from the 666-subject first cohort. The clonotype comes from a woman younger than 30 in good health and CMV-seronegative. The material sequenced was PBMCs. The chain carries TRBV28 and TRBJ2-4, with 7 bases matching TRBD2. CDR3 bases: TGTGCCAGCAGTTGGGGAGGGATTCAGTACTTC. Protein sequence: CASSWGGIQYF. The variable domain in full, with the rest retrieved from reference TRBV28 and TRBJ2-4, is DVKVTQSSRYLVKRTGEKVFLECVQDMDHENMFWYRQDPGLGLRLIYFSYDVKMKEKGDIPEGYSVSREKKERFSLILESASTNQTSMYLCASSWGGIQYFGAGTRLSVL.